These T cell receptor beta chains were read from a single sample in a study of stem cell transplantation in POMP-related autoinflammatory disease. Some clones are missing from TCRdb's copy, which holds only in-frame ones; the method was immunoSEQ multiplex PCR. This table holds 25,000 to 30,000 clones, roughly four fifths found once. The material was CD4+ T cells from PBMCs, obtained before stem cell transplantation. The source is a human donor with POMP-related autoinflammation and immune dysregulation (PRAID). CDR3s include the opening cysteine and the closing phenylalanine or tryptophan. D genes are given only for firm matches. Size values are once, few and many counts, or a class for expanded clones, and some rows have none.

D gene	J gene	clone size	V gene	CDR3 protein	CDR3 DNA
TRBD2	TRBJ2-1	NA	TRBV19	CASRAPGLASYNEQFF	TGTGCCAGCCGTGCCCCGGGACTAGCATCCTACAATGAGCAGTTCTTC
NA	TRBJ2-2	once	TRBV19	CASSISQAATGELFF	TGTGCCAGTAGTATCTCGCAGGCAGCCACCGGGGAGCTGTTTTTT
NA	TRBJ1-5	medium-sized	TRBV18	CASSPGEGGTNQPQHF	TGTGCCAGCTCGCCCGGAGAGGGTGGGACCAATCAGCCCCAGCATTTT
NA	TRBJ1-3	NA	TRBV7-9	CASSLAGRAHSGNTIYF	TGTGCCAGCAGCTTAGCCGGCAGGGCCCATTCTGGAAACACCATATATTTT
TRBD1	TRBJ2-7	NA	TRBV27	CASSSPGQGATEEQYF	TGTGCCAGCAGTTCCCCCGGACAGGGGGCTACTGAGGAGCAGTACTTC
NA	TRBJ2-1	NA	TRBV18	CASSWSDTSTYNEQFF	TGTGCCAGCTCCTGGAGTGACACCTCCACCTACAATGAGCAGTTCTTC
NA	TRBJ1-5	NA	TRBV30	CAWSVRSDQPQHF	TGTGCCTGGAGTGTACGGTCTGATCAGCCCCAGCATTTT
NA	TRBJ2-1	few	TRBV5-1	CASSTYNEQFF	TGCGCCAGCTCTACCTACAATGAGCAGTTCTTC
NA	TRBJ2-3	NA	TRBV7-9	CASSLGMSTDTQYF	TGTGCCAGCAGCTTAGGGATGAGCACAGATACGCAGTATTTT
NA	TRBJ2-1	NA	TRBV29-1	CSVGASREGEQFF	TGCAGCGTTGGGGCCTCAAGGGAAGGTGAGCAGTTCTTC
NA	TRBJ1-3	few	TRBV7-9	CASSLSGNTIYF	TGTGCCAGCAGCTTATCCGGAAACACCATATATTTT
NA	TRBJ1-3	NA	TRBV6-1	CASSVGLSSGNTIYF	TGTGCCAGCAGTGTTGGACTCAGCTCTGGAAACACCATATATTTT
NA	TRBJ2-5	NA	TRBV29-1	CSAITSRETQYF	TGCAGCGCTATCACGAGCCGGGAGACCCAGTACTTC
TRBD2	TRBJ2-3	NA	TRBV18	CASSRTSGEIDTQYF	TGTGCCAGCTCACGGACTAGCGGGGAAATAGATACGCAGTATTTT
NA	TRBJ2-2	NA	TRBV6-6	CASSYPRAHTGELFF	TGTGCCAGCAGTTACCCTAGGGCGCACACCGGGGAGCTGTTTTTT
NA	TRBJ1-1	few	TRBV6-6	CAASGGLQIEAFF	TGTGCCGCCTCGGGGGGGCTACAGATTGAAGCTTTCTTT
NA	TRBJ2-5	once	TRBV18	CASSPGFQETQYF	TGTGCCAGCTCACCAGGTTTCCAAGAGACCCAGTACTTC
NA	TRBJ1-1	NA	TRBV28	CASSFPWAQSEAFF	TGTGCCAGCAGTTTTCCTTGGGCGCAGAGTGAAGCTTTCTTT
NA	TRBJ2-2	NA	TRBV28	CATRPRAAGELFF	TGTGCCACCCGTCCCAGGGCCGCCGGGGAGCTGTTTTTT
TRBD2	TRBJ2-3	NA	TRBV4-2	CASSQAGGPDTQYF	TGTGCCAGCAGCCAAGCGGGGGGGCCGGATACGCAGTATTTT
TRBD2	TRBJ2-1	NA	TRBV5-1	CASTREGASYNEQFF	TGCGCCAGTACCCGGGAGGGAGCGTCCTACAATGAGCAGTTCTTC
TRBD1	TRBJ2-7	NA	TRBV30	CAWSTDRAHEQYF	TGTGCCTGGAGTACAGACAGGGCGCACGAGCAGTACTTC
NA	TRBJ1-4	NA	TRBV29-1	CSGGASNEKLFF	TGCAGCGGAGGGGCTTCTAATGAAAAACTGTTTTTT
NA	TRBJ2-2	NA	TRBV10-3	CAISVTGANTGELFF	TGTGCCATCAGTGTGACGGGGGCGAACACCGGGGAGCTGTTTTTT
TRBD1	TRBJ2-5	NA	TRBV19	CASSIRTGQGETQYF	TGTGCCAGTAGTATCCGGACAGGTCAGGGTGAGACCCAGTACTTC
NA	TRBJ2-1	NA	TRBV7-9	CASSHSGAGNEQFF	TGTGCCAGCAGCCATTCAGGGGCAGGCAATGAGCAGTTCTTC
NA	TRBJ1-1	few	TRBV5-4	CASSLEGTEAFF	TGTGCCAGCAGCTTGGAGGGGACTGAAGCTTTCTTT
NA	TRBJ2-3	few	TRBV9	CASSGGTDTQYF	TGTGCCAGCAGCGGAGGGACTGACACGCAGTATTTT
NA	TRBJ1-2	few	TRBV19	CASSMEGHRFNYGYTF	TGTGCCAGTAGTATGGAAGGGCACCGATTTAACTATGGCTACACCTTC
TRBD1	TRBJ1-1	NA	TRBV27	CASWPQGHTEAFF	TGTGCCAGTTGGCCACAGGGGCACACTGAAGCTTTCTTT
TRBD2	TRBJ2-7	NA	TRBV5-4	CASSPGLAGAGMGEQYF	TGTGCCAGCAGCCCCGGACTAGCGGGAGCCGGAATGGGCGAGCAGTACTTC
TRBD2	TRBJ2-3	once	TRBV28	CASSLAGADTQYF	TGTGCCAGCAGTTTAGCGGGAGCAGATACGCAGTATTTT
NA	TRBJ2-3	NA	TRBV27	CASTNQLTDTQYF	TGTGCCAGCACCAACCAGCTCACAGATACGCAGTATTTT
NA	TRBJ2-5	NA	TRBV5-4	CASSLGLGGETQYF	TGTGCCAGCAGCTTAGGGCTAGGGGGAGAGACCCAGTACTTC
NA	TRBJ1-1	NA	TRBV27	CASSPPAGLTTEAFF	TGTGCCAGCAGTCCCCCCGCGGGGCTGACCACTGAAGCTTTCTTT
TRBD2	TRBJ2-7	NA	TRBV2	CASSDGGVDEQYF	TGTGCCAGCAGTGACGGGGGGGTCGACGAGCAGTACTTC
NA	TRBJ2-7	NA	TRBV28	CASSRQGRGYEQYF	TGTGCCAGCAGTAGACAGGGGAGGGGCTACGAGCAGTACTTC
NA	TRBJ1-2	once	TRBV19	CASSGGGLGSEYGYTF	TGTGCCAGTAGTGGCGGGGGTCTGGGATCTGAGTATGGCTACACCTTC
NA	TRBJ2-1	NA	TRBV11-3	CASSSQLSLSYNEQFF	TGTGCCAGCAGCTCCCAGCTCAGCCTTTCCTACAATGAGCAGTTCTTC
NA	TRBJ1-2	NA	TRBV6-1	CVSRLGINYGYTF	TGTGTCAGCAGGCTAGGGATTAACTATGGCTACACCTTC
TRBD2	TRBJ2-7	NA	TRBV18	CASSPGTSGTYEQYF	TGTGCCAGCTCACCAGGGACTAGCGGTACCTACGAGCAGTACTTC
NA	TRBJ2-2	NA	TRBV30	CAWQGPGELFF	TGTGCCTGGCAGGGCCCCGGGGAGCTGTTTTTT
NA	TRBJ1-2	NA	TRBV9	CASTSGQPYGYTF	TGTGCCAGCACCAGCGGACAGCCCTATGGCTACACCTTC
NA	TRBJ1-2	NA	TRBV30	CAWSGGRSNYGYTF	TGTGCCTGGAGTGGTGGCCGATCTAACTATGGCTACACCTTC